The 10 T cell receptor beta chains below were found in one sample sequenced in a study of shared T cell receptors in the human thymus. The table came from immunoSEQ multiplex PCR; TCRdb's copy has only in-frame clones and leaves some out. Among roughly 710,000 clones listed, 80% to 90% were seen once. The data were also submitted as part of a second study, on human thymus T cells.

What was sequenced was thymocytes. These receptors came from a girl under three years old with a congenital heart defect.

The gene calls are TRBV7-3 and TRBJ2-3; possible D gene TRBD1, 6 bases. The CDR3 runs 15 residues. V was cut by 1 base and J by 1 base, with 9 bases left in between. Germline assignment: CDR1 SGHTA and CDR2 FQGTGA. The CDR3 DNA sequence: TGTGCCAGCAGCTTAAATTGGACAGGCACAGATACGCAGTATTTT. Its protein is CASSLNWTGTDTQYF. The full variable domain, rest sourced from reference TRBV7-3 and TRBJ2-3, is GAGVSQTPSNKVTEKGKYVELRCDPISGHTALYWYRQSLGQGPEFLIYFQGTGAADDSGLPNDRFFAVRPEGSVSTLKIQRTERGDSAVYLCASSLNWTGTDTQYFGPGTRLTVL.

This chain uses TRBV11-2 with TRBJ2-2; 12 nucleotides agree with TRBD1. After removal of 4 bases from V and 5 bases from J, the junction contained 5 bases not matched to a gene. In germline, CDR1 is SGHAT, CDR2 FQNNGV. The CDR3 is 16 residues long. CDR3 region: CASSYRDRGLTGELFF. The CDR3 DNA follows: TGTGCCAGCAGCTACCGGGACAGGGGGCTTACCGGGGAGCTGTTTTTT. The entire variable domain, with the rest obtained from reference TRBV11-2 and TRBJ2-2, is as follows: EAGVAQSPRYKIIEKRQSVAFWCNPISGHATLYWYQQILGQGPKLLIQFQNNGVVDDSQLPKDRFSAERLKGVDSTLKIQPAKLEDSAVYLCASSYRDRGLTGELFFGEGSRLTVL.

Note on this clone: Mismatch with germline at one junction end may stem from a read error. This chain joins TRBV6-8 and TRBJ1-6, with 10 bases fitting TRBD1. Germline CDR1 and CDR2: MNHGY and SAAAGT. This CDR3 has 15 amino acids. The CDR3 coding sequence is TGTGTCAGCAGCTATAATCGGACAGGGGGATCACCCCTCCACTTT. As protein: CVSSYNRTGGSPLHF.

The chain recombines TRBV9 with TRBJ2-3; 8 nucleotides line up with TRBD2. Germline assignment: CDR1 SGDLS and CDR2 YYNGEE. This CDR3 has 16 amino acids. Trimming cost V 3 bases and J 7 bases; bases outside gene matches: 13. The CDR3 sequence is CASSAVAGSLPHTQYF. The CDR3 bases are TGTGCCAGCAGCGCGGTAGCGGGGTCCTTACCTCATACGCAGTATTTT.

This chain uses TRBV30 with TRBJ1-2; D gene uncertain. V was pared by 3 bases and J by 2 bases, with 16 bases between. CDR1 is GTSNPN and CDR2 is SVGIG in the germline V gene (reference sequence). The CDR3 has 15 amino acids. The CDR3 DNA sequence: TGTGCCTGGAGCCGAAATTATGAGAGAAACTATGGCTACACCTTC. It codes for CAWSRNYERNYGYTF.

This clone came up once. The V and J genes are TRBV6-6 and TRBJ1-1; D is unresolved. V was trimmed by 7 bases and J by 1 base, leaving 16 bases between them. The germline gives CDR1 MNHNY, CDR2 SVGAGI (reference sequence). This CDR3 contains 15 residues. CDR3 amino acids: CASTLIGSGNTEAFF. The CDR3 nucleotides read TGTGCCAGCACCCTTATCGGGTCTGGGAACACTGAAGCTTTCTTT.

CDR3 bases: TGTGCCAGCTCCCTCCGGCAGGGGACAAGCGGCTACACCTTC. It codes for CASSLRQGTSGYTF. The J gene is TRBJ1-2, the V gene TRBV7-2; D perhaps matches TRBD1 (6 bases). CDR3 length: 14 residues. CDR1 SGHTA and CDR2 FQGNSA come from the germline V gene. V lost 8 bases to trimming and J lost 8 bases, with 21 bases between them. Variable domain in full (rest from reference TRBV7-2 and TRBJ1-2): GAGVSQSPSNKVTEKGKDVELRCDPISGHTALYWYRQSLGQGLEFLIYFQGNSAPDKSGLPSDRFSAERTGGSVSTLTIQRTQQEDSAVYLCASSLRQGTSGYTFGSGTRLTVV.

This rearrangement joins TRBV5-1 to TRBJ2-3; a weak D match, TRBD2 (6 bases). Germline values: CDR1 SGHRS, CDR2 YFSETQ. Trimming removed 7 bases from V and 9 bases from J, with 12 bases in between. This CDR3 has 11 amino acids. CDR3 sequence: CASHTRGTQYF. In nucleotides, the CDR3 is TGCGCCAGCCATACTCGGGGGACGCAGTATTTT.

CDR3 in amino acids: CASSPTFNIYGYTF. CDR3 DNA sequence: TGTGCCAGCAGTCCAACCTTTAACATCTATGGCTACACCTTC. V usage is TRBV28 and J usage is TRBJ1-2, with D hard to call. The CDR3 sequence is 14 residues long. Germline loops: CDR1 MDHEN, CDR2 SYDVKM. V lost 5 bases and J 4 bases, leaving 14 bases between the germline ends.

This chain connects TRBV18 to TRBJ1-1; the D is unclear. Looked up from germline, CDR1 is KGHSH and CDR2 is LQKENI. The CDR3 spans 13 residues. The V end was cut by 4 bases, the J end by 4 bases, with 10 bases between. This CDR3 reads CASSQGRGTEAFF. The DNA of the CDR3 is TGTGCCAGCTCACAGGGCCGGGGCACTGAAGCTTTCTTT.